These T cell receptor beta chains were read from a single sample in a study of T cell changes during pregnancy in multiple sclerosis. Data came from immunoSEQ multiplex PCR; TCRdb stores just in-frame clones and leaves some out. The table shows 80,000 to 100,000 clones, with 91% occurring only once. The source was peripheral blood, collected after pregnancy. All receptors come from a female donor in good health, enrolled as a control in a pregnancy study. Each CDR3 is given with its conserved first and last residue. D genes are given only for firm matches. Some rows mark clone size as missing; the rest say once, few, many or name a class of expanded clone.

NA | TRBJ1-5 | 15 | TRBV5-8 | TRBD1 | TGTGCCAGCAGCGAAGGACAGGGCCCCCTATTGCCCCAGCATTTT | CASSEGQGPLLPQHF
NA | TRBJ1-2 | 12 | TRBV30 | NA | TGTGCCTCCCTGAGACAGAGCTATGGCTACACCTTC | CASLRQSYGYTF
NA | TRBJ1-1 | 13 | TRBV18 | NA | TGTGCCAGCTCATCAGGACAGAACGATGAAGCTTTCTTT | CASSSGQNDEAFF
once | TRBJ2-2 | 16 | TRBV5-6 | TRBD2 | TGTGCCAGCAGCTTGGCGGGCGGGGGAAACACCGGGGAGCTGTTTTTT | CASSLAGGGNTGELFF
NA | TRBJ1-1 | 15 | TRBV5-6 | TRBD1 | TGTGCCAGCAGCCTAGGTCCAGGGGGCTACACTGAAGCTTTCTTT | CASSLGPGGYTEAFF
once | TRBJ1-5 | 13 | TRBV7-2 | NA | TGTGCCAGCAGCGGACACTCAAATCAGCCCCAGCATTTT | CASSGHSNQPQHF
NA | TRBJ2-5 | 14 | TRBV7-2 | TRBD2 | TGTGCCAGCAGCTTTGCGGGGGGGCGGGAGACCCAGTACTTC | CASSFAGGRETQYF
NA | TRBJ1-2 | 16 | TRBV29-1 | TRBD1 | TGCAGCGTTGAAGATCTTCGGCACAGGGGAAAAAATGGCTACACCTTC | CSVEDLRHRGKNGYTF
NA | TRBJ2-7 | 13 | TRBV4-1 | NA | TGCGCCAGCAGCCAAGGACAGTTCTACGAGCAGTACTTC | CASSQGQFYEQYF
NA | TRBJ2-3 | 13 | TRBV6-5 | NA | TGTGCCAGCAGTTCGAACGACGGGGATACGCAGTATTTT | CASSSNDGDTQYF
few | TRBJ2-2 | 15 | TRBV2 | TRBD2 | TGTGCCAGCAGTGCTCTAGCGGGGGCCACCGGGGAGCTGTTTTTT | CASSALAGATGELFF
NA | TRBJ2-7 | 15 | TRBV4-1 | NA | TGCGCCAGCAGCCAAGGCAGGGGAGAGGCCTACGAGCAGTACTTC | CASSQGRGEAYEQYF
NA | TRBJ1-2 | 13 | TRBV5-4 | TRBD1 | TGTGCCAGCACCACAGGGGGATTCTATGGCTACACCTTC | CASTTGGFYGYTF
NA | TRBJ1-3 | 16 | TRBV11-3 | NA | TGTGCCAGCAGCTTAGGCGGGGGCCGCTCTGGAAACACCATATATTTT | CASSLGGGRSGNTIYF
NA | TRBJ1-1 | 16 | TRBV13 | TRBD1 | TGTGCCAGCAGCTCTAGTAGGACAGGGGGTTGGACTGAAGCTTTCTTT | CASSSSRTGGWTEAFF
NA | TRBJ2-5 | 16 | TRBV5-5 | TRBD1 | TGTGCCAGCAGCGCACGGGACAGGGATTACCAAGAGACCCAGTACTTC | CASSARDRDYQETQYF
NA | TRBJ2-2 | 14 | TRBV2 | TRBD1 | TGTGCCAGCAGTGAACAGGGGGCCACCGGGGAGCTGTTTTTT | CASSEQGATGELFF
NA | TRBJ1-1 | 14 | TRBV6-1 | NA | TGTGCCAGCATGGGGGCTCACATGAACACTGAAGCTTTCTTT | CASMGAHMNTEAFF
NA | TRBJ1-5 | 13 | TRBV7-2 | NA | TGTGCCAGCAGCTTAACACCAAATCAGCCCCAGCATTTT | CASSLTPNQPQHF
NA | TRBJ1-4 | 19 | TRBV7-2 | TRBD1 | TGTGCCAGCAGCTTAGGAATCCGGGACAGTCGTGTAACTAATGAAAAACTGTTTTTT | CASSLGIRDSRVTNEKLFF
NA | TRBJ2-1 | 15 | TRBV6-1 | TRBD1 | TGTGCCAGCAGTCAACAGGGGGCGTTTTTGACTGAGCAGTTCTTC | CASSQQGAFLTEQFF
NA | TRBJ1-4 | 14 | TRBV27 | TRBD1 | TGTGCCAGCAGTGGCACAGGGGGTACGGAAAAACTGTTTTTT | CASSGTGGTEKLFF
NA | TRBJ2-2 | 16 | TRBV9 | TRBD1 | TGTGCCAGCAGCATGGGGACAGGGCCGAACACCGGGGAGCTGTTTTTT | CASSMGTGPNTGELFF
NA | TRBJ1-2 | 15 | TRBV5-6 | NA | TGTGCCAGCAGGATACAAGGACAGATGGGGAATGGCTACACCTTC | CASRIQGQMGNGYTF
NA | TRBJ2-3 | 15 | TRBV9 | TRBD2 | TGTGCCAGCAGCCTTTCTCGGGAGGGTAGGGATACGCAGTATTTT | CASSLSREGRDTQYF
NA | TRBJ2-7 | 19 | TRBV21-1 | NA | TGTGCCAGCAGCAAAAAAGACGACAGGGCCAGACTAAAAACCTACGAGCAGTACTTC | CASSKKDDRARLKTYEQYF
NA | TRBJ1-1 | 13 | TRBV6-5 | NA | TGTGCCAGCAGGCCCACAGGGAACACTGAAGCTTTCTTT | CASRPTGNTEAFF
once | TRBJ2-1 | 18 | TRBV9 | TRBD2 | TGTGCCAGCAGCGTAACGGGACTAGCGGGGGGGCGCTACAATGAGCAGTTCTTC | CASSVTGLAGGRYNEQFF
NA | TRBJ1-5 | 15 | TRBV19 | NA | TGTGCCAGTAGTATAGTCAGGGAACGCAATCAGCCCCAGCATTTT | CASSIVRERNQPQHF
NA | TRBJ2-3 | 11 | TRBV4-2 | NA | TGTGCCAGTCGGGTCACAGATACGCAGTATTTT | CASRVTDTQYF
NA | TRBJ1-2 | 14 | TRBV5-5 | NA | TGTGCCAGCAGCCGATCAGGGGAAAGCTATGGCTACACCTTC | CASSRSGESYGYTF
NA | TRBJ2-2 | 16 | TRBV6-4 | TRBD1 | TGTGCCAGCAGTCCGACAGGGGTGGGGAACACCGGGGAGCTGTTTTTT | CASSPTGVGNTGELFF
NA | TRBJ2-7 | 14 | TRBV25-1 | TRBD1 | TGTGCCAGCAGTAGGACAGGGGGCAACTACGAGCAGTACTTC | CASSRTGGNYEQYF
once | TRBJ1-1 | 14 | TRBV10-3 | NA | TGTGCCATCAGTGAGGGAGGGTCGAACACTGAAGCTTTCTTT | CAISEGGSNTEAFF
NA | TRBJ1-2 | 14 | TRBV28 | TRBD1 | TGTGCCAGCAGCCCACAGGGGGCCTTCTATGGCTACACCTTC | CASSPQGAFYGYTF
NA | TRBJ1-1 | 14 | TRBV25-1 | NA | TGTGCCAGCAGTGATATTGACAGGTTCGCTGAAGCTTTCTTT | CASSDIDRFAEAFF
NA | TRBJ1-1 | 14 | TRBV10-3 | NA | TGTGCCATCAGTGAAGGACGGGAGAACACTGAAGCTTTCTTT | CAISEGRENTEAFF
NA | TRBJ1-3 | 16 | TRBV6-5 | NA | TGTGCCAGCAGTTACTCGCTCGGGGGGACTGGAAACACCATATATTTT | CASSYSLGGTGNTIYF
NA | TRBJ2-1 | 16 | TRBV11-3 | TRBD2 | TGTGCCAGCAGCTCCCAGGGGCTAGCGGGGGGGAATGAGCAGTTCTTC | CASSSQGLAGGNEQFF
NA | TRBJ2-3 | 14 | TRBV29-1 | NA | TGCAGCGTTGTTTTGGCGGGGGCTACAAGGGCGCAGTATTTT | CSVVLAGATRAQYF
NA | TRBJ2-1 | 14 | TRBV19 | TRBD2 | TGTGCCAGTAGGACTAGCGGGGGTCCCTATGAGCAGTTCTTC | CASRTSGGPYEQFF
NA | TRBJ2-1 | 16 | TRBV15 | NA | TGTGCCACCAGCAGAGATCGAACGGGGGGCTTAAATGAGCAGTTCTTC | CATSRDRTGGLNEQFF
NA | TRBJ2-2 | 17 | TRBV25-1 | TRBD2 | TGTGCCAGCAGTGAGGCTAGCGGGGCCCCGAACACCGGGGAGCTGTTTTTT | CASSEASGAPNTGELFF
NA | TRBJ2-7 | 12 | TRBV5-5 | NA | TGTGCCAGCAGCTTGGACGGGTACGAGCAGTACTTC | CASSLDGYEQYF
NA | TRBJ1-2 | 14 | TRBV21-1 | NA | TGTGCCAGCAGCAGGCAGGAAGAGGGCGAGGGCTACACCTTC | CASSRQEEGEGYTF
NA | TRBJ1-1 | 12 | TRBV5-1 | NA | TGCGCCAGCGGCTTAGGAGGGGTTGAAGCTTTCTTT | CASGLGGVEAFF
NA | TRBJ2-3 | 16 | TRBV10-3 | NA | TGTGCCATCGGGGCCAGGGTGATTGGTGGGACAGATACGCAGTATTTT | CAIGARVIGGTDTQYF
NA | TRBJ2-7 | 14 | TRBV5-6 | TRBD1 | TGTGCCAGCAGCTTGAGACAGGGGATAAAGGAGCAGTACTTC | CASSLRQGIKEQYF